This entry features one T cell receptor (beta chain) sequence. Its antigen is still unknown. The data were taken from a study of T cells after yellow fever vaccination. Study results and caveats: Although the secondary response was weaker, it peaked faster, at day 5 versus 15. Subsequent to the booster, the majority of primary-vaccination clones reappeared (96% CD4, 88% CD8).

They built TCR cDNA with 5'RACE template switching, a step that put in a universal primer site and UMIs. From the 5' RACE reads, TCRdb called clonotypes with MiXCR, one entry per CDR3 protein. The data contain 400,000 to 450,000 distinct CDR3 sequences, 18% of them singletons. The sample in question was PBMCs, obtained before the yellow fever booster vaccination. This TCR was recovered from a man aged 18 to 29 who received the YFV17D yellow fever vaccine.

The CDR3 DNA follows: TGTGCCAGCAGTGCCTGGGGGACTGAAGCTTTCTTT. It codes for CASSAWGTEAFF. This sequence joins TRBV25-1 and TRBJ1-1; TRBD1 is a possible D gene (5 bases). There are 12 residues in the CDR3. Trimming took off 4 bases at V and 5 bases at J, with 8 bases between the two ends. Per germline, CDR1 MGHDK and CDR2 SYGVNS.